A selection of T cell receptor beta chains follows, all from one sample in a study of blood T cells in healthy people across ages. TCRdb itself ran the 5' RACE reads through MiXCR, one entry per CDR3 protein. This table holds some 1.6 million distinct CDR3 sequences, approximately 32% found once. Sample: blood. The source of these receptors is a woman aged 25 to 39 in good health. Both conserved end residues are part of each CDR3. D genes are given only for firm matches. Not all rows give a size; the values are once, few, many and, for expanded clones, a class.

>.|.|TRBV27|TRBJ1-1
TGTGCCAGCAGTTTTGCCGTCGCGAACACTGAAGCTTTCTTT
CASSFAVANTEAFF
>few|TRBD1|TRBV29-1|TRBJ1-1
TGCAGCGTAAAAAGGACAGGGATAACTGAAGCTTTCTTT
CSVKRTGITEAFF
>.|.|TRBV7-9|TRBJ2-3
TGTGCCAGCAGCCCCCAGGCCCTCCAATTTAGCACAGATACGCGGTATTTT
CASSPQALQFSTDTRYF
>.|.|TRBV28|TRBJ2-5
TGTGCCAGCAGTTCGCCGACACCTTCGGGCCAAGAGACCCAGTACTTC
CASSSPTPSGQETQYF
>.|.|TRBV28|TRBJ1-3
TGTGCCAGCAGTTTATCCCGATTGACAGGATGGGGAAACACCATATATTTT
CASSLSRLTGWGNTIYF
>few|.|TRBV29-1|TRBJ2-7
TGCAGCGTTACCGGGAGCATGACCACCTACGAGCAGTACTTC
CSVTGSMTTYEQYF
>.|.|TRBV7-7|TRBJ2-5
TGTGCCAGCAGCTTAGCAGGGGCGGCCCAAGAGACCCAGTACTTC
CASSLAGAAQETQYF
>.|.|TRBV5-1|TRBJ2-1
TGCGCCAGCAGCTTGGCCTGGGACACTGAGCAGTTCTTC
CASSLAWDTEQFF
>many|TRBD2|TRBV6-1|TRBJ2-5
TGTGCCAGCAGCTGGACTAGCGGGACCCAAGAGACCCAGTACTTC
CASSWTSGTQETQYF
>few|TRBD1|TRBV25-1|TRBJ1-2
TGTGCCAGCAGTCCCGGGACAGGGGCCGGGAACTATGGCTACACCTTC
CASSPGTGAGNYGYTF
>few|TRBD2|TRBV15|TRBJ2-1
TGTGCCACCAGCAGAGATGGGGGGGGATCAAATGAGCAGTTCTTC
CATSRDGGGSNEQFF
>few|TRBD2|TRBV4-1|TRBJ2-4
TGCGCCAGCAGCCAAGGGCAATGGACTAGCGGAACCGGGGGTCGGGAGCAGTACTTC
CASSQGQWTSGTGGREQYF
>.|.|TRBV6-2/TRBV6-3|TRBJ1-6
TGTGCCAGCAGTTACTCGAAAGTGTTTAATTCACCCCTCCACTTT
CASSYSKVFNSPLHF
>many|.|TRBV6-1|TRBJ1-5
TGTGCCAGCAGCGCAGGGAATCAGCCCCAGCATTTT
CASSAGNQPQHF
>few|TRBD2|TRBV15|TRBJ2-5
TGTGCCACCAGCAGGGGACTAGCGGGAGACGAGACCCAGTACTTC
CATSRGLAGDETQYF
>.|.|TRBV18|TRBJ2-7
TGTGCCAGCTCACATACAGGGTCCTACGAGCAGTACTTC
CASSHTGSYEQYF
>few|.|TRBV25-1|TRBJ2-3
TGTGCCAGCAGCCCAAATTACGGGACCTCCCCAGATACGCAGTATTTT
CASSPNYGTSPDTQYF
>.|.|TRBV20-1|TRBJ1-4
TGCAGTGCTATCCCGGACAGTCTTAATGAAAAACTGTTTTTT
CSAIPDSLNEKLFF
>.|.|TRBV4-2|TRBJ1-1
TGTGCCAGCAGCTCGGGACACCAGAGCACTGAAGCTTTCTTT
CASSSGHQSTEAFF
>few|.|TRBV5-6|TRBJ2-7
TGTGCCAGCAGCTTGGGCAGGGCTTGGGACGAGCAGTACTTC
CASSLGRAWDEQYF
>.|.|TRBV7-9|TRBJ1-2
TGTGCCACTGGCGGGGGAAATTATGGCTACACCTTC
CATGGGNYGYTF
>.|.|TRBV20-1|TRBJ1-1
TGCAGTGCGCCCTCTGACAGGAGCGCTGAAGCTTTCTTT
CSAPSDRSAEAFF
>many|.|TRBV29-1|TRBJ1-2
TGCAGCCTTTACGGTACGACTAAAAACCTGGCTAACTATGGCTACACCTTC
CSLYGTTKNLANYGYTF
>many|TRBD1|TRBV7-3|TRBJ2-1
TGTGCCAGCAGCTTAACCCGGGACAGGGGGTCCAATGAGCAGTTCTTC
CASSLTRDRGSNEQFF
>few|.|TRBV20-1|TRBJ2-3
TGCAGTGCTAGAATACGAGGGGGGGCGATAAGAATAGATACGCAGTATTTT
CSARIRGGAIRIDTQYF
>few|.|TRBV2|TRBJ2-7
TGTGCCAGCGCACCTCACTACGAGCAGTACTTC
CASAPHYEQYF
>.|.|TRBV10-2|TRBJ1-2
TGCGCCAGCAGTGAGGCAGTTACTAACTATGGCTACACCTTC
CASSEAVTNYGYTF
>.|.|TRBV5-5|TRBJ1-2
TGTGCCAGCAGCCTGGGTGTATCGGACTATGGCTACACCTTC
CASSLGVSDYGYTF
>.|.|TRBV24-1|TRBJ2-3
TGTGCCACCAGTGATTTCAGGGGATTTGCGACAGATACGCAGTATTTT
CATSDFRGFATDTQYF
>few|TRBD2|TRBV4-2|TRBJ2-7
TGTGCCAGCAGCCCGGAGACTAGCGTGTCCCACGAGCAGTACTTC
CASSPETSVSHEQYF
>few|.|TRBV5-1|TRBJ2-5
TGCGCCAGCGGAGAGGGGCTAAGGAAGACCCAGTACTTC
CASGEGLRKTQYF
>many|.|TRBV12-3/TRBV12-4|TRBJ1-4
TGTGCCAGCAGTTCCTGGGGGACGGGTAATGAAAAACTGTTTTTT
CASSSWGTGNEKLFF
>.|TRBD2|TRBV2|TRBJ2-1
TGTGCCAGCAGTGGGGGACTAAACAATGAGCAGTTCTTC
CASSGGLNNEQFF
>.|.|TRBV6-5|TRBJ2-7
TGTGCCAGCTCCGTGAGCAGTCCCAGCTCCTACGAGCAGTACTTC
CASSVSSPSSYEQYF
>.|.|TRBV20-1|TRBJ2-2
TGCAGTGCAACGCACGGGCCCACCGGGGAGCTGTTTTTT
CSATHGPTGELFF
>.|TRBD2|TRBV3-1|TRBJ2-7
TGTGCCAGCAGTCCGACTAGCTGGGGACTCTACGAGCAGTACTTC
CASSPTSWGLYEQYF
>many|.|TRBV27|TRBJ1-2
TGTGCCAGCAGTTTAGGCGGCAGGGGCTATGGCTACACCTTC
CASSLGGRGYGYTF
>.|.|TRBV20-1|TRBJ2-7
TGCAGTGCCCCGAAAGTCTACGAGCAGTACTTC
CSAPKVYEQYF
>many|.|TRBV5-5|TRBJ1-2
TGTGCCAGCAGAACGGGACCGAATGACTATGGCTACACCTTC
CASRTGPNDYGYTF
>many|.|TRBV20-1|TRBJ2-7
TGCAGCGCTCCGGACAGACTTACCTACGAGCAGTACTTC
CSAPDRLTYEQYF
>.|.|TRBV7-3|TRBJ2-3
TGTGCCAGCGCCGCGTGGAGCACAGATACGCAGTATTTT
CASAAWSTDTQYF
>many|.|TRBV12-3/TRBV12-4|TRBJ2-2
TGTGCCAGCAGTTTAGGGGGGCTAGAAACCGGGGAGCTGTTTTTT
CASSLGGLETGELFF
>.|TRBD2|TRBV5-1|TRBJ2-1
TGCGCCAGCAGCTTGGATCAGCGGGAGTTGGATGAGCGGTTCTTC
CASSLDQRELDERFF
>few|TRBD1|TRBV15|TRBJ2-1
TGTGCCACCAACCAGGACAGGGGGCGCAATGAGCAGTTCTTC
CATNQDRGRNEQFF
>few|.|TRBV6-1|TRBJ2-5
TGTGCCAGCCTTGAAACAGGGAGGGAGACCCAGTACTTC
CASLETGRETQYF
>few|TRBD2|TRBV7-2|TRBJ2-3
TGTGCCAGCAGTGTGCGGACTAGCGGGGGGCTCCTGCTTGGGACGCAGTATTTT
CASSVRTSGGLLLGTQYF
>few|.|TRBV7-9|TRBJ1-1
TGTGCCAGCACAAAAGGACGGTTGAACACTGAAGCTTTCTTT
CASTKGRLNTEAFF
>few|.|TRBV15|TRBJ1-4
TGTGCCACCAGCAGAGAGGGGGGCGAAAAACTGTTTTTT
CATSREGGEKLFF
>.|.|TRBV9|TRBJ2-2
TGTGCCAGCAGCGTAGGGGCCCTCGGGACCGCCGGGGAGCTGTTTTTT
CASSVGALGTAGELFF
>.|.|TRBV3-1|TRBJ2-7
TGTGCCCGCAGCCCCCGAACCAGCGGGCACTACGAGCAGTACTTC
CARSPRTSGHYEQYF
>.|.|TRBV11-2|TRBJ2-6
TGTGCCAGCAGCCCGCTAGCTTCTGGGGCCAACGTCCAGACTTTC
CASSPLASGANVQTF
>.|.|TRBV27|TRBJ2-7
TGTGCCAGCAGTTCCTGGGGCTCAGGCGAGCAGTACTTC
CASSSWGSGEQYF
>.|.|TRBV7-2|TRBJ2-3
TGTGCCAGCAGCTTAGTGCAGAGGGATACGCAGTATTTT
CASSLVQRDTQYF
>.|.|TRBV27|TRBJ2-4
TGTGCCAGCAGTTCTTTATCCAAAAACATTCAGTACTTC
CASSSLSKNIQYF
>.|.|TRBV18|TRBJ2-2
TGTGCCAGCTCACCACCGTCAGTTAGCGGGGAGCTGTTTTTT
CASSPPSVSGELFF